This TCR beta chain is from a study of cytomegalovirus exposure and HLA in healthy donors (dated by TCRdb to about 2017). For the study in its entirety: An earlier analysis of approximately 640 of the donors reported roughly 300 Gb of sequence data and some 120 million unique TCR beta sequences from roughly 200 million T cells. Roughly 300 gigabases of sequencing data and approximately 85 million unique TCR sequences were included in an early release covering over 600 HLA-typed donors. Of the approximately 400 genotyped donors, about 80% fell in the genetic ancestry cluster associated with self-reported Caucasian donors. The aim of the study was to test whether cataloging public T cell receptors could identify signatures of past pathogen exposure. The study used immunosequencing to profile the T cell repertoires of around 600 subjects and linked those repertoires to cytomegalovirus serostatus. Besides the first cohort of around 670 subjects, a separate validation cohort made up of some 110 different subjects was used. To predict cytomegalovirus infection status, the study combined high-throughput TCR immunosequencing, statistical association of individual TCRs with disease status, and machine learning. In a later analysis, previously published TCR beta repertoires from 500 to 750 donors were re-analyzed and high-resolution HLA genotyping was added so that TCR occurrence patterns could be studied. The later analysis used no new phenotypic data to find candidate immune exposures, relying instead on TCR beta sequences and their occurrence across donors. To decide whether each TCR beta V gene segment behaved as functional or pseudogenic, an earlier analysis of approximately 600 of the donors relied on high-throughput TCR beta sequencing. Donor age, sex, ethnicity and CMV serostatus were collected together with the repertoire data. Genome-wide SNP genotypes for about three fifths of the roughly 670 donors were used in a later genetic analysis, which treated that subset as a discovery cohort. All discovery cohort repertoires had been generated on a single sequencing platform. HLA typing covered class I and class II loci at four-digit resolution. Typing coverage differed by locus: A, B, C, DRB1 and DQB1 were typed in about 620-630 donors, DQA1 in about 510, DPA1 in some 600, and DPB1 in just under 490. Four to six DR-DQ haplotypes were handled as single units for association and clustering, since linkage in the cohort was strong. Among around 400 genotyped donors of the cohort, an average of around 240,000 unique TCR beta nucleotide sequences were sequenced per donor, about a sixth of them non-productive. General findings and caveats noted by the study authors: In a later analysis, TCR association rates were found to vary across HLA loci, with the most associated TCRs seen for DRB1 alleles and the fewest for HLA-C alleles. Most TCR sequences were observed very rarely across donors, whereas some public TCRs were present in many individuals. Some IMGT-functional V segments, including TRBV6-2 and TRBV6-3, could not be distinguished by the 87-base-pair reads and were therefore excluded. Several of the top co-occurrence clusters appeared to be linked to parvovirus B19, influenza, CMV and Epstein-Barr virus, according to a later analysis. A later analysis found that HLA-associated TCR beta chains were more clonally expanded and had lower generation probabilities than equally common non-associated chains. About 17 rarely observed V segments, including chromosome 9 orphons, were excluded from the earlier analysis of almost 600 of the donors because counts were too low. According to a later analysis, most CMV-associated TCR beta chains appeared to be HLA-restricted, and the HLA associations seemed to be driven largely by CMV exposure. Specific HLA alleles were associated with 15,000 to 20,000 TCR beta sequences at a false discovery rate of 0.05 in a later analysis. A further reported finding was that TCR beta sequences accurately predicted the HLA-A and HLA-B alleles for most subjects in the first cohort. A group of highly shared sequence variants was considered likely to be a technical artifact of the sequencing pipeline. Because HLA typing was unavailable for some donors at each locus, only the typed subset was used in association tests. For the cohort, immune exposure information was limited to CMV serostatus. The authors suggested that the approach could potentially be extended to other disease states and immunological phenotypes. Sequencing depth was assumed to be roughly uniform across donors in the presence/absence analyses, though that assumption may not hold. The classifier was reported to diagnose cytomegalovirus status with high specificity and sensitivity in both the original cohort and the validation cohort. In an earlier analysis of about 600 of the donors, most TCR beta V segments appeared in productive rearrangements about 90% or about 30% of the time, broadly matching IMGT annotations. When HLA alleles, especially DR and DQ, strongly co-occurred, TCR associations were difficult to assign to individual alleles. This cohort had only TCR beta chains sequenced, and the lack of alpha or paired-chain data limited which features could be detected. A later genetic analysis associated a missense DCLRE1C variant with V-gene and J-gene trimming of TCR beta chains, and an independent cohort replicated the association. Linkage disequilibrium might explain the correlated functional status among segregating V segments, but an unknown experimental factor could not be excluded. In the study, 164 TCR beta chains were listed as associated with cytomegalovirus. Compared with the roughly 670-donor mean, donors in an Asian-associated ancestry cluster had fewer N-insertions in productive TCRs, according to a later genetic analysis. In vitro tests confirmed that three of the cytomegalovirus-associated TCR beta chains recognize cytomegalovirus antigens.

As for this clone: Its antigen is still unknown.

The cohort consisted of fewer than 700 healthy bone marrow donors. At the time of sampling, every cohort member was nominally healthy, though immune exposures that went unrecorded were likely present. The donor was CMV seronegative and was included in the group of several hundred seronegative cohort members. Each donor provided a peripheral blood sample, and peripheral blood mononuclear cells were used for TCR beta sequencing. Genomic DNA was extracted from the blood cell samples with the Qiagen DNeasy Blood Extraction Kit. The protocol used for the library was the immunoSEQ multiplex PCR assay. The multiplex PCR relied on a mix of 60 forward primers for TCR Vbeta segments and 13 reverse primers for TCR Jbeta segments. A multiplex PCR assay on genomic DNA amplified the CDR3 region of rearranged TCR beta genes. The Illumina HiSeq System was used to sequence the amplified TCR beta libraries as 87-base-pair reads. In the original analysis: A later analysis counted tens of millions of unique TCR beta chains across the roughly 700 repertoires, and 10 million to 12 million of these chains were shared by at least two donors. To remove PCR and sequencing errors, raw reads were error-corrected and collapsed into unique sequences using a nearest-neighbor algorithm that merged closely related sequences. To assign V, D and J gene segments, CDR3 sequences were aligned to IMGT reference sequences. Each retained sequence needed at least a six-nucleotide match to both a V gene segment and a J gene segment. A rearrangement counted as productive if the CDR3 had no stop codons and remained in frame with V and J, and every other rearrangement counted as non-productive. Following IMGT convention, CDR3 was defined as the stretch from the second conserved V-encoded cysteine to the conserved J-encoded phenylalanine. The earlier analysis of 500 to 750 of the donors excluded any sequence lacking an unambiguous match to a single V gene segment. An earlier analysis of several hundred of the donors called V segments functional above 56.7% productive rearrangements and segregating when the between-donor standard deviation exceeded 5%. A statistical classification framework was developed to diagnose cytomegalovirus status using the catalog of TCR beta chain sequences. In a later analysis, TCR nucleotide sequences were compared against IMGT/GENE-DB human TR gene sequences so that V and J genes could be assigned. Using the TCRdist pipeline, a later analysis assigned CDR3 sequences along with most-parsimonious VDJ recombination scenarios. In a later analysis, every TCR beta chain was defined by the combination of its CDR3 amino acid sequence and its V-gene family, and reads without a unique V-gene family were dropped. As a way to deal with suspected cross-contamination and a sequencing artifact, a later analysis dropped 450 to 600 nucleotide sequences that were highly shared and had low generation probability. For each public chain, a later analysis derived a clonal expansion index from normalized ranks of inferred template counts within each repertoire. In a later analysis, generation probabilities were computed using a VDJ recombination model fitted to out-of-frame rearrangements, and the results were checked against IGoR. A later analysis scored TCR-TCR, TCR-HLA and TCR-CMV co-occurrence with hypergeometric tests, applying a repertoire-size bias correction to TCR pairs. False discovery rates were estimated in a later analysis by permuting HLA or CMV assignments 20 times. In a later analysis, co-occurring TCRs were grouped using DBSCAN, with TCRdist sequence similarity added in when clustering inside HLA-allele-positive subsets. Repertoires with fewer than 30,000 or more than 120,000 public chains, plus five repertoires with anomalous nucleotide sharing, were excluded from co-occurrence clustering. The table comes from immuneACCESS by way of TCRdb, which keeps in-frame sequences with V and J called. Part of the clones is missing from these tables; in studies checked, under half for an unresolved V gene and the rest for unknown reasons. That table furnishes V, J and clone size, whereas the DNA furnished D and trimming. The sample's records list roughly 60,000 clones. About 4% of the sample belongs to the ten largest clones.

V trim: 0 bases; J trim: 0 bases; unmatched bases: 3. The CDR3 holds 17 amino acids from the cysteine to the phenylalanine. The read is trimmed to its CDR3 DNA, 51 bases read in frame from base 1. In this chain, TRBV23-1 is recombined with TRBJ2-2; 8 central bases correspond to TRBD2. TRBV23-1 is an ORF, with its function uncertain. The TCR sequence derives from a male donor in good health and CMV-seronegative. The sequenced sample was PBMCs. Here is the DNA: TGCGCCAGCAGTCAATCACAGACTAGCGCGAACACCGGGGAGCTGTTTTTT. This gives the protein CASSQSQTSANTGELFF.